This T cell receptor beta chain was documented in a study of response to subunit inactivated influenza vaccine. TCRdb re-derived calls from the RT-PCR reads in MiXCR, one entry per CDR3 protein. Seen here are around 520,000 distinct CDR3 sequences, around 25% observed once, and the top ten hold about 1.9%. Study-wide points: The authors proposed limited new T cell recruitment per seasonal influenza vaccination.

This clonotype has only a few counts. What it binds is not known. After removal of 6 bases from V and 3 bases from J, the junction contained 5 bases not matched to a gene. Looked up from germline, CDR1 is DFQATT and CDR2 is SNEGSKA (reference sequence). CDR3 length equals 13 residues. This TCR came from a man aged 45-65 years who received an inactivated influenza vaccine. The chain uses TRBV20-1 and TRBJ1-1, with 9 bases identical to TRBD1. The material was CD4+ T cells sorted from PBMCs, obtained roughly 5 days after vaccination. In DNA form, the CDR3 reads TGCAGTGCGCCGGGACAGGGAGACACTGAAGCTTTCTTT. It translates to CSAPGQGDTEAFF.